Following are 20 T cell receptor beta chains from one sample sequenced in a study of Tregs in tolerant kidney transplant recipients. Method: immunoSEQ multiplex PCR; TCRdb's copy keeps in-frame clones and lacks some. There are 90,000 to 150,000 clones in the sample; roughly nine tenths occur only once, and approximately 0.62% lies in the top ten. The sample was CD4+ T cells from blood. These TCRs come from a human donor in good health.

V is TRBV5-6 and J is TRBJ2-6, with 9 bases fitting TRBD1. V shed 3 bases, J shed 1 base, and the junction held 8 bases outside the gene matches. Germline values: CDR1 SGHDT, CDR2 YYEEEE. This CDR3 is 18 amino acids long. The CDR3 reads CASSSLGTGTSGANVLTF. The CDR3 bases are TGTGCCAGCAGCTCCTTAGGGACAGGGACTTCTGGGGCCAACGTCCTGACTTTC.

This chain uses TRBV4-1 with TRBJ2-7, with D perhaps TRBD1 or TRBD2 (5 bases each). The V gene's germline CDR1 is MGHRA and CDR2 YSYEKL. Trimming removed 4 bases from V and 1 base from J, with 14 bases in between. The CDR3 has 15 residues. The CDR3 DNA reads TGCGCCAGCAGCCGCAAAGGGGACGGGTCCTACGAGCAGTACTTC. The encoded protein is CASSRKGDGSYEQYF.

The V gene is TRBV29-1, the J gene TRBJ1-1; D is uncertain. This CDR3 region has 12 residues. Looked up from germline, CDR1 is SQVTM and CDR2 is ANQGSEA. V was clipped by 8 bases and J by 3 bases, with 13 bases between them. CDR3 sequence reads: CSPRRGDTEAFF. The CDR3 DNA follows: TGCAGCCCCAGACGTGGGGACACTGAAGCTTTCTTT.

The J gene is TRBJ2-5, the V gene TRBV5-1; D perhaps matches TRBD1 (7 bases). Germline CDR1 is SGHRS and CDR2 is YFSETQ. The CDR3 totals 14 residues. The V gene lost 2 bases and the J gene lost 5 bases, with 13 bases spanning the gap. CDR3 amino acids: CASSFPQGRETQYF. CDR3 nucleotide sequence: TGCGCCAGCAGCTTCCCACAGGGGAGGGAGACCCAGTACTTC.

This clone has more than one count but fewer than ten. This chain uses TRBV2 with TRBJ2-7; 7 bases match TRBD2. There are 16 residues in the CDR3. Trimming cost V 7 bases and J 4 bases; bases outside gene matches: 16. CDR1 is SNHLY, CDR2 FYNNEI, per germline. In DNA, the CDR3 is TGTGCCAGCACAGCAATAGGAGGCGGGAGTGGGTACGAGCAGTACTTC. Protein sequence: CASTAIGGGSGYEQYF. The entire variable domain, with the rest obtained from reference TRBV2 and TRBJ2-7, is as follows: EPEVTQTPSHQVTQMGQEVILRCVPISNHLYFYWYRQILGQKVEFLVSFYNNEISEKSEIFDDQFSVERPDGSNFTLKIRSTKLEDSAMYFCASTAIGGGSGYEQYFGPGTRLTVT.

This rearrangement joins TRBV10-3 to TRBJ1-1, with unresolved D. This CDR3 comprises 12 residues. Trimming took off 2 bases at V and 11 bases at J, with 12 bases between the two ends. CDR1 is ENHRY, CDR2 SYGVKD, per germline. The CDR3 sequence is CAISEHVGTAFF. CDR3 nucleotide sequence: TGTGCCATCAGTGAGCACGTGGGAACGGCTTTCTTT.

The rearrangement joins TRBV18 to TRBJ1-6; D gene uncertain. CDR1 and CDR2 (germline): KGHSH, LQKENI. This CDR3 contains 14 residues. Trimming shortened V by 6 bases and J by 7 bases, and 13 bases separated the two germline ends. The CDR3 loop is CASSSPPGNSPLHF. CDR3 bases: TGTGCCAGCTCTTCACCCCCGGGGAATTCACCCCTCCACTTT.

This chain connects TRBV5-5 to TRBJ1-2, with TRBD1 as a possible D gene (6 bases). The CDR3 covers 17 residues. V lost 0 bases to trimming and J lost 8 bases, with 23 bases between them. CDR1 SGHKS and CDR2 YYEKEE come from the germline V gene (reference sequence). CDR3 residues: CASSLAEGTYTGRGYTF. The CDR3 region has the DNA TGTGCCAGCAGCTTGGCCGAAGGGACATACACGGGGAGGGGCTACACCTTC.

This clone was observed a single time. The V and J genes are TRBV7-9 and TRBJ1-1; TRBD1 might be the D (5 bases). This CDR3 spans 13 amino acids. Germline V gene lookup returns CDR1 SEHNR and CDR2 FQNEAQ (reference sequence). V dropped 6 bases and J dropped 1 base, with 9 bases sitting between them. The CDR3 sequence is CASRRGQNTEAFF. The CDR3 coding sequence is TGTGCCAGCAGACGCGGACAGAACACTGAAGCTTTCTTT. The full variable domain, completed using reference TRBV7-9 and TRBJ1-1, is DTGVSQNPRHKITKRGQNVTFRCDPISEHNRLYWYRQTLGQGPEFLTYFQNEAQLEKSRLLSDRFSAERPKGSFSTLEIQRTEQGDSAMYLCASRRGQNTEAFFGQGTRLTVV.

This rearrangement joins TRBV5-1 to TRBJ2-2; D is uncertain. The CDR3 totals 14 residues. Germline CDR1 reads SGHRS; CDR2 reads YFSETQ. Deletions cut 1 base from V and 6 bases from J, with 10 bases between. The CDR3 sequence is CASSLIPGPGELFF. CDR3 sequence (DNA): TGCGCCAGCAGCTTGATCCCGGGCCCCGGGGAGCTGTTTTTT.

The chain recombines TRBV7-3 with TRBJ1-1; D ambiguous. CDR1 is SGHTA, CDR2 FQGTGA, per germline. V lost 5 bases to trimming and J lost 1 base, with 11 bases between them. This CDR3 has 14 amino acids. CDR3 in DNA: TGTGCCAGCAGCAGGGCTGGGAGGAACACTGAAGCTTTCTTT. It codes for CASSRAGRNTEAFF.

The chain is built from TRBV27 and TRBJ2-2; TRBD1 might be the D (7 bases). Per the germline V gene, CDR1 is MNHEY and CDR2 is SMNVEV (reference sequence). This CDR3 spans 14 amino acids. The germline V and J ends were trimmed by 7 bases and 5 bases, with 14 bases remaining between them. The CDR3 bases are TGTGCCAGCACCCCGACAGGGAGGACCGGGGAGCTGTTTTTT. Amino acid sequence: CASTPTGRTGELFF.

This chain connects TRBV30 to TRBJ1-1; D unresolved. Trimming stripped 4 bases from V and 7 bases from J, with 10 bases between. Per germline, CDR1 GTSNPN and CDR2 SVGIG (reference sequence). CDR3 length: 11 amino acids. CDR3 amino acids: CAWKMQVEAFF. As DNA, the CDR3 is TGTGCCTGGAAAATGCAGGTTGAAGCTTTCTTT.

The chain uses TRBV9 and TRBJ1-6; TRBD1 might be the D (5 bases). The CDR3 has 14 amino acids. Trimming stripped 4 bases from V and 9 bases from J, with 14 bases between. Germline-derived CDR1 and CDR2 are SGDLS and YYNGEE. CDR3 loop: CASSLDSVGSPLHF. The CDR3 region has the DNA TGTGCCAGCAGCCTCGACAGTGTAGGTTCACCCCTCCACTTT.

The CDR3, as DNA: TGCGCCAGCAGCTTGGACAGTAACTCCGAGACCCAGTACTTC. It specifies CASSLDSNSETQYF. V gene TRBV5-1 combines with J gene TRBJ2-5; D gene unclear. The CDR3 has 14 residues. V lost 0 bases and J 5 bases, leaving 11 bases between the germline ends. In germline, CDR1 is SGHRS, CDR2 YFSETQ.

The V call is TRBV12-5, the J call TRBJ1-1; D unclear. CDR3 size: 14 residues. Germline CDR1 and CDR2: LGHNT and FRNRAP. V lost 5 bases to trimming and J lost 3 bases, with 13 bases between them. Here the CDR3 DNA reads TGTGCTAGTGGTCCCCGTGAGGGCGACACTGAAGCTTTCTTT. This translates into CASGPREGDTEAFF.

The J gene is TRBJ2-3, the V gene TRBV5-4, with a weak D call TRBD2 (7 bases). Germline CDR1 reads SGHNT; CDR2 reads YYREEE (reference sequence). Trimming took off 7 bases at V and 2 bases at J, with 14 bases between the two ends. CDR3 length: 14 amino acids. The CDR3 loop is CASRGAGVTDTQYF. DNA of the CDR3: TGTGCCAGCCGGGGGGCAGGGGTCACAGATACGCAGTATTTT.

This clone was seen more than once but under ten times. The chain is built from TRBV4-1 and TRBJ2-1, with D possibly being TRBD1 (6 bases). Deletions cut 1 base from V and 8 bases from J, with 18 bases between. This CDR3 has 16 residues. Germline CDR1 and CDR2: MGHRA and YSYEKL. CDR3 DNA: TGCGCCAGCAGCCAAGTTTCCCTATCACAGGGTCATGAGCAGTTCTTC. Its translation: CASSQVSLSQGHEQFF.

The chain joins TRBV13 to TRBJ2-5; 7 bases map to TRBD2. The germline V gene encodes CDR1 PRHDT and CDR2 FYEKMQ (reference sequence). J lost 5 bases, V lost 3 bases, and 3 bases had no gene match. CDR3 size: 13 residues. The DNA of the CDR3 is TGTGCCAGCAGCTTTAGGCGGGGGGAGACCCAGTACTTC. It translates to CASSFRRGETQYF.

The chain has TRBV18 and TRBJ1-1; D remains ambiguous. V gave up 4 bases and J gave up 4 bases, with 16 bases separating them. Germline V lookup: CDR1 KGHSH, CDR2 LQKENI. This CDR3 is 15 amino acids long. For the CDR3, the DNA is TGTGCCAGCTCACTAGATCCGGCCTCGAGCACTGAAGCTTTCTTT. Amino acids: CASSLDPASSTEAFF.